These T cell receptor beta chains were read from a single sample in a study of T cells in Graves' hyperthyroidism and ophthalmopathy. TCRdb called the multiplex PCR reads again in MiXCR, with one record for every CDR3 protein. This table has a few hundred thousand distinct CDR3 sequences, 15% to 20% appearing once. Specimen: blood. The receptors stem from a woman between 18 and 29 years old with Graves' ophthalmopathy. Both conserved end residues are part of each CDR3. A D gene is named only where the DNA matches it firmly. A clone size is listed for some rows: how often the clone was seen (once, few, many), or a class if it is expanded.

length: 16
J: TRBJ1-3
size: .
D: .
V: TRBV2
DNA: TGTGCCAGCAAAGACAGAATTTCGAGCTCTGGAAACACCATATATTTT
CDR3: CASKDRISSSGNTIYF

length: 15
J: TRBJ1-2
size: few
D: .
V: TRBV3-1
DNA: TGTGCCAGCAGCCAAGGGTACACCCCTAGGCATGGCTACACCTTC
CDR3: CASSQGYTPRHGYTF

length: 15
J: TRBJ2-1
size: .
D: TRBD2
V: TRBV15
DNA: TGTGCCACCAGCAGAGATGGGACTAGCCACAATGAGCAGTTCTTC
CDR3: CATSRDGTSHNEQFF

length: 15
J: TRBJ2-1
size: many
D: TRBD2
V: TRBV7-9
DNA: TGTGCCAGTCTAGGGGAGGGCCCGTCCTACAATGAGCAGTTCTTC
CDR3: CASLGEGPSYNEQFF

length: 12
J: TRBJ2-2
size: many
D: .
V: TRBV12-3/TRBV12-4
DNA: TGTGCCAGCAGTAAGGCTACCGGGGAGCTGTTTTTT
CDR3: CASSKATGELFF

length: 13
J: TRBJ1-6
size: many
D: .
V: TRBV2
DNA: TGTGCCAGCAGTGAAGAGCATAATTCACCCCTCCACTTT
CDR3: CASSEEHNSPLHF

length: 12
J: TRBJ1-2
size: .
D: .
V: TRBV29-1
DNA: TGCAGCGTATTTTGGGAGAACTATGGCTACACCTTC
CDR3: CSVFWENYGYTF

length: 16
J: TRBJ2-1
size: few
D: TRBD2
V: TRBV4-1
DNA: TGCGCCAGCAGCCATTCCGGACTAGCGGGAGACAATGAGCAGTTCTTC
CDR3: CASSHSGLAGDNEQFF

length: 15
J: TRBJ2-3
size: medium-sized
D: TRBD2
V: TRBV20-1
DNA: TGCAGTGCTAGGAGTCTAGCGGGAGGTCCAGATACGCAGTATTTT
CDR3: CSARSLAGGPDTQYF

length: 13
J: TRBJ2-7
size: many
D: TRBD1
V: TRBV18
DNA: TGTGCCAGCTCACCGACAGGGAAGGGCGAGCAGTACTTC
CDR3: CASSPTGKGEQYF

length: 16
J: TRBJ2-5
size: many
D: TRBD1
V: TRBV28
DNA: TGTGCCAGCAGTTTTTGGACGGGACAGGGGGGAGAGACCCAGTACTTC
CDR3: CASSFWTGQGGETQYF

length: 18
J: TRBJ2-3
size: many
D: TRBD2
V: TRBV7-3
DNA: TGTGCCAGCAGCTTAAAGGGTAGCGGGAGTATTGTCACAGATACGCAGTATTTT
CDR3: CASSLKGSGSIVTDTQYF

length: 14
J: TRBJ2-7
size: many
D: TRBD1
V: TRBV28
DNA: TGTGCCAGCAGTTTCGAGACAGGGAACGACGAGCAGTACTTC
CDR3: CASSFETGNDEQYF

length: 16
J: TRBJ1-6
size: .
D: TRBD1
V: TRBV7-9
DNA: TGTGCCAGCAGCTTAGAAGGGGGCTCCGGGAATTCACCCCTCCACTTT
CDR3: CASSLEGGSGNSPLHF

length: 15
J: TRBJ1-2
size: many
D: .
V: TRBV11-2
DNA: TGTGCCAGCAGCTTAGATCCGGGACACAGCTATGGCTACACCTTC
CDR3: CASSLDPGHSYGYTF

length: 14
J: TRBJ1-2
size: few
D: TRBD1
V: TRBV19
DNA: TGTGCCAGTAGTCGACAGGGAGTGTTCGATGGCTACACCTTC
CDR3: CASSRQGVFDGYTF

length: 13
J: TRBJ1-2
size: many
D: .
V: TRBV6-5
DNA: TGTGCCAGCAGTTACGTCCGGGAGTCGGGATACACCTTC
CDR3: CASSYVRESGYTF

length: 15
J: TRBJ1-1
size: .
D: .
V: TRBV6-2/TRBV6-3
DNA: TGTGCCAGCAACAGATTGGAAGGGACCCACACTGAAGCTTTCTTT
CDR3: CASNRLEGTHTEAFF

length: 14
J: TRBJ2-7
size: many
D: TRBD2
V: TRBV20-1
DNA: TGCAGTGTCGATACTAGCGGGAGAACCCTCGAGCAGTACTTC
CDR3: CSVDTSGRTLEQYF

length: 14
J: TRBJ1-1
size: few
D: .
V: TRBV20-1
DNA: TGCAGTGCTTTGTTGACCCCTACGAACACTGAAGCTTTCTTT
CDR3: CSALLTPTNTEAFF

length: 13
J: TRBJ1-2
size: .
D: TRBD1
V: TRBV20-1
DNA: TGCAGTGCTACAGGGGGCTCTGGCTATGGCTACACCTTC
CDR3: CSATGGSGYGYTF

length: 15
J: TRBJ1-6
size: many
D: .
V: TRBV6-1
DNA: TGTGCCAGCAGTGAAGAAGCGACCGCCAGTTCACCCCTCCACTTT
CDR3: CASSEEATASSPLHF

length: 15
J: TRBJ2-7
size: .
D: .
V: TRBV29-1
DNA: TGCAGCGTTGAATTAAGAAGGGCGAGCTCCTACGAGCAGTACTTC
CDR3: CSVELRRASSYEQYF

length: 19
J: TRBJ2-2
size: few
D: TRBD2
V: TRBV11-3
DNA: TGTGCCAGCAGCTGCCCACCCGGTAGCGGGGGGGCGTGTACCGGGGAGCTGTTTTTT
CDR3: CASSCPPGSGGACTGELFF

length: 21
J: TRBJ2-2
size: few
D: TRBD1
V: TRBV4-3
DNA: TGCGCCAGCAGCCAAGATCAAGGGGACAGTAGATACCTCGCGAACACCGGGGAGCTGTTTTTT
CDR3: CASSQDQGDSRYLANTGELFF

length: 15
J: TRBJ2-7
size: many
D: TRBD1
V: TRBV28
DNA: TGTGCCAGCATCTCCCCGGGACAGGGGGGATACGAGCAGTACTTC
CDR3: CASISPGQGGYEQYF

length: 14
J: TRBJ1-3
size: few
D: .
V: TRBV5-1
DNA: TGCGCCAGCAGCGGGGCAGTCCCTGGAAACACCATATATTTT
CDR3: CASSGAVPGNTIYF

length: 12
J: TRBJ1-2
size: many
D: .
V: TRBV30
DNA: TGTGCCTGGAGTCGGGGCGCTGGTGGCTACACCTTC
CDR3: CAWSRGAGGYTF

length: 15
J: TRBJ2-5
size: many
D: TRBD1
V: TRBV12-3/TRBV12-4
DNA: TGTGCCAGCACCTCGGGACAGGGTGTCGAAGAGACCCAGTACTTC
CDR3: CASTSGQGVEETQYF

length: 17
J: TRBJ1-5
size: many
D: TRBD1
V: TRBV12-3/TRBV12-4
DNA: TGTGCCAGCAGTGCCGGGACAGGGGGCGGACTCAATCAGCCCCAGCATTTT
CDR3: CASSAGTGGGLNQPQHF

length: 16
J: TRBJ1-1
size: many
D: .
V: TRBV3-1
DNA: TGTGCCAGCACCCCCGGGGCTCCCGGAGGGCACACTGAAGCTTTCTTT
CDR3: CASTPGAPGGHTEAFF

length: 16
J: TRBJ2-1
size: few
D: TRBD2
V: TRBV7-9
DNA: TGTGCCAGCAGGTCTAGCGGGAGGAACACCTACAATGAGCAGTTCTTC
CDR3: CASRSSGRNTYNEQFF

length: 16
J: TRBJ1-1
size: few
D: TRBD1
V: TRBV14
DNA: TGTGCCAGCAGCCGCAGGGGGTATCACCCGAACACTGAAGCTTTCTTT
CDR3: CASSRRGYHPNTEAFF

length: 13
J: TRBJ1-1
size: many
D: TRBD1
V: TRBV6-1
DNA: TGTGCCAGCAGAGGGACAGGGAAAACTGAAGCTTTCTTT
CDR3: CASRGTGKTEAFF

length: 15
J: TRBJ2-5
size: many
D: TRBD1
V: TRBV11-2
DNA: TGTGCCAGCAGCCGCGGGACAGGACAAAAAGAGACCCAGTACTTC
CDR3: CASSRGTGQKETQYF

length: 14
J: TRBJ1-4
size: .
D: .
V: TRBV5-1
DNA: TGCGCCAGCAGTTTGGGCCCTGGAAATGAAAAACTGTTTTTT
CDR3: CASSLGPGNEKLFF

length: 17
J: TRBJ2-7
size: .
D: .
V: TRBV6-2/TRBV6-3
DNA: TGTGCCAGCAGTTCCCCCAGGGGCGAAAGGAGGACATACGAGCAGTACTTC
CDR3: CASSSPRGERRTYEQYF

length: 15
J: TRBJ1-1
size: many
D: TRBD1
V: TRBV27
DNA: TGTGCCAGCAGTTTATTAAGGACAGGGGGAACTGAAGCTTTCTTT
CDR3: CASSLLRTGGTEAFF

length: 15
J: TRBJ1-5
size: .
D: .
V: TRBV4-1
DNA: TGCGCCAGCAGCCAAGAAGGGGGAGGAGATCAGCCCCAGCATTTT
CDR3: CASSQEGGGDQPQHF

length: 12
J: TRBJ2-1
size: few
D: .
V: TRBV27
DNA: TGTGCCAGCAGTTTACCCCTCGGTGAGCAGTTCTTC
CDR3: CASSLPLGEQFF

length: 15
J: TRBJ2-1
size: .
D: TRBD2
V: TRBV20-1
DNA: TGCAGTGCTAGTGGACTAGCGGGGGGCTCGAATGAGCAGTTCTTC
CDR3: CSASGLAGGSNEQFF

length: 14
J: TRBJ1-2
size: few
D: TRBD1
V: TRBV7-9
DNA: TGTGCCAGCAGCTTAGATACAGGGGCTCGTGGCTACACCTTC
CDR3: CASSLDTGARGYTF

length: 14
J: TRBJ1-5
size: few
D: .
V: TRBV19
DNA: TGTGCCAGTAGTTCCGGGGTGGGGGATCAGCCCCAGCATTTT
CDR3: CASSSGVGDQPQHF

length: 13
J: TRBJ2-7
size: many
D: .
V: TRBV2
DNA: TGTGCCAGCAGTTCAGGGTTTGGCTACGAGCAGTACTTC
CDR3: CASSSGFGYEQYF

length: 15
J: TRBJ1-1
size: many
D: TRBD1
V: TRBV20-1
DNA: TGCAGTGCTAGAGATCCCGACAGGGAAGGGGCTGAAGCTTTCTTT
CDR3: CSARDPDREGAEAFF

length: 18
J: TRBJ1-1
size: few
D: .
V: TRBV15
DNA: TGTGCCACCAGCAGAGATTCAATATTTTGGGGAGAGGAAACTGAAGCTTTCTTT
CDR3: CATSRDSIFWGEETEAFF

length: 14
J: TRBJ2-7
size: many
D: .
V: TRBV7-2
DNA: TGTGCCAGCAGCTTAGAGAGGGCACCTAACGAGCAGTACTTC
CDR3: CASSLERAPNEQYF

length: 14
J: TRBJ1-4
size: many
D: .
V: TRBV7-2
DNA: TGTGCCAGCAGCTTATCGCGGTCTAATGAAAAACTGTTTTTT
CDR3: CASSLSRSNEKLFF

length: 17
J: TRBJ2-3
size: .
D: .
V: TRBV4-1
DNA: TGCGCCAGCAGCCGAGGGGGAGCGCGGGACGCAAAGCTAACGCAGTATTTT
CDR3: CASSRGGARDAKLTQYF

length: 15
J: TRBJ2-1
size: many
D: TRBD2
V: TRBV11-2
DNA: TGTGCCAGCAGCTTCCAAGGACTAGCGGGAGTTGAGCAGTTCTTC
CDR3: CASSFQGLAGVEQFF